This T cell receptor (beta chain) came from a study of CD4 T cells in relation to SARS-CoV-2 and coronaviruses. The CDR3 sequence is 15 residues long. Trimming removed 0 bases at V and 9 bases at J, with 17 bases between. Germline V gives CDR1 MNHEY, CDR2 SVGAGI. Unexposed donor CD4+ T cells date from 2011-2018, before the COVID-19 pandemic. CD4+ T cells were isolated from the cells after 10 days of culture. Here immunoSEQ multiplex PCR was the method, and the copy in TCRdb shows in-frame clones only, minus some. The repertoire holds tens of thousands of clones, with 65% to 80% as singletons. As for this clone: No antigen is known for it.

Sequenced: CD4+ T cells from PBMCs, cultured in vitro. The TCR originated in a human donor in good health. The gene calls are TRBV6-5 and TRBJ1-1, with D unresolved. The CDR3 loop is CASSYSSDRDSQAFF. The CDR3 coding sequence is TGTGCCAGCAGTTACTCCTCCGACCGAGACTCTCAAGCTTTCTTT.